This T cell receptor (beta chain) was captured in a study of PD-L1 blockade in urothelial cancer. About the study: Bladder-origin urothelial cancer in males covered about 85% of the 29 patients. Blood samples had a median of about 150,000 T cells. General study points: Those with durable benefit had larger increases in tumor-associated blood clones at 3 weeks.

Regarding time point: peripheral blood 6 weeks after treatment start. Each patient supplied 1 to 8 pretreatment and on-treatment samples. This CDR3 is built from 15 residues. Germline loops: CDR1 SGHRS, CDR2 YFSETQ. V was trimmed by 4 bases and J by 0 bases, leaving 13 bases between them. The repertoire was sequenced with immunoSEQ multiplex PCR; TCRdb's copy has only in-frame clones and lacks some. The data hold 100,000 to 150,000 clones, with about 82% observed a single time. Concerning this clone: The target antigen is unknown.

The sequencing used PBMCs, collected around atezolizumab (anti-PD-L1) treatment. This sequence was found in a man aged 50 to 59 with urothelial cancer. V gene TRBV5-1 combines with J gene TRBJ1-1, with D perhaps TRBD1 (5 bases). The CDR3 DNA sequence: TGCGCCAGCAGCGGGGGGTCGGGAATGAACACTGAAGCTTTCTTT. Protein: CASSGGSGMNTEAFF.